Presented here are 16 T cell receptor beta chains from one specimen sequenced in a study of low-dose radiotherapy and immunotherapy resistance in tumors. The time point: before trial treatment. Primers targeting TRAV and TRBV primed first-strand cDNA, covering alpha and beta chains. Amplification, which lasted roughly 22 PCR cycles, used a constant-region primer and V-primer adapter to amplify TCRs. Via MiXCR, TCRdb re-called the reads, giving one row per CDR3 protein. Of around 90,000 distinct CDR3 sequences detected, under 20% appear once; the ten largest clones hold 5% to 6.5%. Sequences were derived from PBMCs, sampled before treatment. All receptors come from a male donor with prostate cancer.

Details on this clonotype: Given a far larger clone just one base away, this is likely a sequencing read error. The V call is TRBV6-1, the J call TRBJ1-2, with 9 bases that match TRBD1. Germline V CDR1 and CDR2: MNHNS, SASEGT. The CDR3 runs to 13 residues. V shed 6 bases and J 8 bases; nucleotides not matched to a gene: 7. The CDR3 nucleotides are TGTGCCAGCAGACGAGGACAGGGGTCGGGCTACACCTTC. It translates to CASRRGQGSGYTF.

Comment on this clonotype: One base away lies a much larger clone, so this may be a sequencing read error. The chain employs TRBV6-6 and TRBJ2-1; no clear D gene. CDR3 length: 13 residues. The ends were cut back, 7 bases at V and 9 bases at J, with 16 bases in the middle. Germline V lookup: CDR1 MNHNY, CDR2 SVGAGI (reference sequence). The CDR3 loop is CASKQAISGEQFF. Written as DNA, the CDR3 is TGTGCCAGCAAACAAGCGATCTCGGGTGAGCAGTTCTTC.

This clonotype is categorized as medium-sized. The chain recombines TRBV6-2 or TRBV6-3 with TRBJ1-2, with D tentatively TRBD1 (5 bases). The CDR3 is made up of 13 amino acids. Trimming left V 10 bases short and J 4 bases short, with 16 bases between. Looked up from germline, CDR1 is MNHEY and CDR2 is SVGEGT. As DNA, the CDR3 is TGTGCCACCCTGGCGGCTGGGACCTATGGCTACACCTTC. Translated: CATLAAGTYGYTF.

This clonotype was observed many times. The chain recombines TRBV4-1 with TRBJ2-7; D is ambiguous. The CDR3 has 19 amino acids. The V gene's germline CDR1 is MGHRA and CDR2 YSYEKL. V lost 0 bases and J 3 bases, leaving 24 bases between the germline ends. The CDR3, as DNA: TGCGCCAGCAGCCAAGAGAGCCCCCCCCAAGGTTACGATTTCTACGAGCAGTACTTC. Translation gives CASSQESPPQGYDFYEQYF.

This clonotype was detected many times. The chain uses TRBV21-1 and TRBJ2-1; no DNA check was done on the table's D call, TRBD1. TRBV21-1 is marked as a pseudogene. CDR3 length: 15 amino acids. The DNA of the CDR3 is TGTCGGCGGTCGGACATGGAAAGCTCCTACAATGAGCAGTTCTTC. Protein product: CRRSDMESSYNEQFF.

This clonotype was detected only a few times. The chain is built from TRBV15 and TRBJ2-7; 12 bases are shared with TRBD2. Trimming at V came to 0 bases and at J to 6 bases, leaving 3 bases not matched to a gene. CDR1 and CDR2 (germline): LNHNV, YYDKDF (reference sequence). The CDR3 spans 15 residues. DNA for the CDR3: TGTGCCACCAGCAGAGATCAGGGACTAGCGGGCGAGCAGTACTTC. Encoded protein: CATSRDQGLAGEQYF.

This clonotype appeared many times. The CDR3 DNA sequence: TGTGCCAGCAGCCAAACCCAGGGTGCTGCCAAAAACATTCAGTACTTC. Translating gives CASSQTQGAAKNIQYF. This rearrangement joins TRBV6-2 or TRBV6-3 to TRBJ2-4; possible D gene TRBD1, 5 bases. Germline V CDR1 and CDR2: MNHEY, SVGEGT. The V and J ends lost 6 bases and 1 base respectively, with 16 bases between them. The CDR3 runs to 16 residues.

As for this clonotype: With a far larger clone one base away, a read error is the likely cause. The chain links TRBV27 to TRBJ2-2, with D uncertain. The CDR3 covers 13 residues. Germline V lookup: CDR1 MNHEY, CDR2 SMNVEV (reference sequence). Trimming took off 11 bases at V and 5 bases at J, with 15 bases between the two ends. The CDR3 here is CAAETKGTGELFF. The CDR3 nucleotides are TGTGCCGCCGAAACCAAGGGAACCGGGGAGCTGTTTTTT.

Many counts were recorded for this clonotype. V and J are TRBV27 and TRBJ2-7; no clear D gene. The V and J ends lost 3 bases and 4 bases respectively, with 10 bases between them. This CDR3 has 13 residues. CDR1 and CDR2 from the germline V gene are MNHEY and SMNVEV (reference sequence). The CDR3 sequence: CASSFRPGYEQYF. CDR3 in DNA: TGTGCCAGCAGTTTCCGGCCCGGGTACGAGCAGTACTTC.

The gene calls are TRBV28 and TRBJ2-1; 11 bases line up with TRBD2. Losses at the gene ends were 5 bases for V and 2 bases for J; bases not matched to a gene: 2. The CDR3 extends over 15 amino acids. Looked up from germline, CDR1 is MDHEN and CDR2 is SYDVKM. Here the CDR3 DNA reads TGTGCCAGCAGTACTAGCGGGAGTGCCTACAATGAGCAGTTCTTC. Its protein product is CASSTSGSAYNEQFF.

This clonotype has ten or more counts. V and J are TRBV2 and TRBJ1-5; possibly TRBD1 for D (5 bases). The germline V gene encodes CDR1 SNHLY and CDR2 FYNNEI. The length of the CDR3 is 17 residues. Trimming stripped 1 base from V and 7 bases from J, with 20 bases between. DNA for the CDR3: TGTGCCAGCAGTGAAGATGCGGGCAGGGTGCGGCGCCAGCCCCAGCATTTT. Translation gives CASSEDAGRVRRQPQHF.

The chain has TRBV9 and TRBJ2-2; D call uncertain. Germline V gives CDR1 SGDLS, CDR2 YYNGEE. The CDR3 runs to 14 residues. Trimming took 3 bases from V and 2 from J, leaving 8 bases between them. DNA for the CDR3: TGTGCCAGCAGCGCCCGAGACAACACCGGGGAGCTGTTTTTT. The encoded protein is CASSARDNTGELFF. Full variable domain (rest looked up from reference TRBV9 and TRBJ2-2): DSGVTQTPKHLITATGQRVTLRCSPRSGDLSVYWYQQSLDQGLQFLIQYYNGEERAKGNILERFSAQQFPDLHSELNLSSLELGDSALYFCASSARDNTGELFFGEGSRLTVL.

This clonotype was recorded at least ten times. This sequence joins TRBV28 and TRBJ1-3; 8 positions agree with TRBD1. The germline V gene encodes CDR1 MDHEN and CDR2 SYDVKM. J gave up 3 bases and V 6 bases, and 4 bases lay outside the gene matches. The CDR3 has 14 amino acids. As DNA, the CDR3 is TGTGCCAGCAGACCCGGACAGGGTGGAAACACCATATATTTT. Translating gives CASRPGQGGNTIYF.

With regard to this clonotype: A read error likely explains this, since a far larger clone differs by one base. The chain carries TRBV7-9 and TRBJ1-4; 10 bases fit TRBD1. V lost 5 bases to trimming and J lost 14 bases; unmatched junction nucleotides: 14. This CDR3 region has 15 residues. The germline V gene has CDR1 SEHNR and CDR2 FQNEAQ (reference sequence). The CDR3 sequence is CASSLNLGQGRNLFF. CDR3 sequence (DNA): TGTGCCAGCAGCCTCAACCTGGGACAGGGGAGGAATCTGTTTTTT.

This clonotype was seen at least ten times. The J gene is TRBJ2-3, the V gene TRBV7-9; D may be TRBD2 (5 bases). The CDR3 contains 13 residues. Germline CDR1 reads SEHNR; CDR2 reads FQNEAQ (reference sequence). With 10 bases removed from V and 0 bases from J, the gap between germline ends came to 11 bases. This CDR3 is CATPEGSTDTQYF. The CDR3 coding sequence is TGTGCCACCCCCGAGGGTAGCACAGATACGCAGTATTTT.

This clonotype occurred many times. The chain joins TRBV6-5 to TRBJ2-5; 11 bases align to TRBD1. The V gene end was trimmed by 4 bases and the J gene end by 5 bases; junction bases not matched to a gene: 3. This CDR3 has 14 residues. CDR1 and CDR2 from the germline V gene are MNHEY and SVGAGI. The CDR3 DNA follows: TGTGCCAGCAGTTTGGGACAGGGGGGTGAGACCCAGTACTTC. Its protein is CASSLGQGGETQYF.